These 29 T cell receptor beta chains share one sample of origin, sequenced in a study of regulatory T cells in long-lasting Graves disease. Documented time point: newly diagnosed GD, antithyroid drugs for less than 3 months. PBMCs were the source of the RNA used for TCR sequencing. According to the study, TCR beta libraries were built with iRepertoire HTBI primers and CDR3-region Arm-PCR. Using its own MiXCR run on the multiplex PCR reads, TCRdb lists one record per CDR3 protein. This sample has roughly 220,000 distinct CDR3 sequences, with 15% to 20% found just once. The specimen comprised peripheral blood mononuclear cells (PBMCs), sampled at new diagnosis, from a patient treated with antithyroid drugs. The receptors were gathered from a female donor with Graves disease.

Ten or more counts support this clonotype. The genes are TRBV27 and TRBJ2-7; 10 bases are shared with TRBD1. The V segment lost 3 bases and the J segment 2 bases; nucleotides outside the gene matches: 10. The CDR3 runs 17 residues. The V gene's germline CDR1 is MNHEY and CDR2 SMNVEV (reference sequence). CDR3 loop: CASSLTIPGQGAYEQYF. Here the CDR3 DNA reads TGTGCCAGCAGTTTGACCATACCCGGACAGGGGGCCTACGAGCAGTACTTC.

In this sample, this clonotype turned up many times. The chain employs TRBV6-4 and TRBJ2-5; D perhaps matches TRBD2 (7 bases). CDR1 is MRHNA, CDR2 SNTAGT, per germline. V was clipped by 4 bases and J by 5 bases, with 17 bases between them. The CDR3 is 15 amino acids. The CDR3 region is CASSAQGGDSETQYF. In DNA form, the CDR3 reads TGTGCCAGCAGTGCCCAAGGGGGGGATTCGGAGACCCAGTACTTC.

Note on this clonotype: This may come from a read error, since a much larger clone is one base off. The chain links TRBV2 to TRBJ2-1, with a tentative D call TRBD2 (5 bases). Trimming stripped 6 bases from V and 13 bases from J, with 22 bases between. The CDR3 runs 14 residues. Germline values: CDR1 SNHLY, CDR2 FYNNEI. The CDR3 is CASRAALAKNIQFF. The CDR3 nucleotides are TGTGCCAGCAGAGCGGCTCTAGCCAAAAACATTCAGTTCTTC.

This clonotype was found many times. The chain carries TRBV19 and TRBJ1-1; 9 bases are shared with TRBD1. Germline CDR1 and CDR2: LNHDA and SQIVND (reference sequence). V trimming: 5 bases; J trimming: 0 bases; junction bases outside the gene matches: 7. The CDR3 sequence is 16 residues long. CDR3 nucleotides: TGTGCCAGTAGTGGGTGGGACAGGGTGTTGAACACTGAAGCTTTCTTT. It translates to CASSGWDRVLNTEAFF.

Here the CDR3 reads CASNYGPDTGELFF. The CDR3 DNA reads as TGTGCCAGCAATTACGGTCCCGACACCGGGGAGCTGTTTTTT. The chain uses TRBV2 and TRBJ2-2; D is ambiguous. The CDR3 extends over 14 amino acids. Germline V gene data show CDR1 as SNHLY and CDR2 as FYNNEI. The V gene lost 7 bases and the J gene lost 3 bases, with 12 bases spanning the gap.

This clonotype was counted many times. This chain's CDR3 is CSAHYRQGGTDTQYF. The CDR3 DNA is TGCAGTGCCCATTACCGGCAGGGCGGAACAGATACGCAGTATTTT. This chain joins TRBV20-1 and TRBJ2-3, with D tentatively TRBD1 (5 bases). Trimming stripped 6 bases from V and 3 bases from J, with 19 bases between. This CDR3 has 15 residues. CDR1 and CDR2 from the germline V gene are DFQATT and SNEGSKA (reference sequence).

This clonotype was found many times. This chain connects TRBV29-1 to TRBJ1-3; the D gene is possibly TRBD1 (5 bases). Germline V CDR1 and CDR2: SQVTM, ANQGSEA. V gave up 0 bases and J gave up 3 bases, with 9 bases separating them. This CDR3 region has 14 residues. CDR3 amino acids: CSVEDPGLGNTIYF. The CDR3 DNA sequence: TGCAGCGTTGAAGATCCAGGGCTTGGAAACACCATATATTTT.

The sample holds many counts of this clonotype. The chain carries TRBV30 and TRBJ1-2, with D hard to call. The CDR3 runs to 12 residues. CDR1 and CDR2 from the germline V gene are GTSNPN and SVGIG (reference sequence). V lost 2 bases, J lost 8 bases, and 12 bases lay in between. The DNA for the CDR3 is TGTGCCTGGAGTCCATCAAGGTCCGGCTACACCTTC. It codes for CAWSPSRSGYTF.

The sample holds a few counts of this clonotype. One junction end does not reproduce the germline sequence, and a read error may be involved. J is TRBJ1-1 and V is TRBV6-1, with D perhaps TRBD1 (6 bases). Germline assignment: CDR1 MNHNS and CDR2 SASEGT. There are 14 residues in the CDR3. CDR3 amino acids: CVSTHDMGGAEAFF. CDR3 DNA sequence: TGTGTCAGCACCCACGACATGGGGGGCGCGGAGGCTTTCTTT.

The V and J genes are TRBV2 and TRBJ2-3, with D perhaps TRBD1 (6 bases). V was pared by 5 bases and J by 3 bases, with 15 bases between. The CDR3 is 15 residues long. Germline V gives CDR1 SNHLY, CDR2 FYNNEI. DNA of the CDR3: TGTGCCAGCAGTCAGGGGCAGGGCATTACAGATACGCAGTATTTT. Amino acids: CASSQGQGITDTQYF. Variable domain in full (rest from reference TRBV2 and TRBJ2-3): EPEVTQTPSHQVTQMGQEVILRCVPISNHLYFYWYRQILGQKVEFLVSFYNNEISEKSEIFDDQFSVERPDGSNFTLKIRSTKLEDSAMYFCASSQGQGITDTQYFGPGTRLTVL.

This clonotype was counted many times. The V gene is TRBV7-2, the J gene TRBJ2-1, with D unresolved. Germline assignment: CDR1 SGHTA and CDR2 FQGNSA. The V and J ends lost 2 bases and 8 bases respectively, with 7 bases between them. The CDR3 has 12 residues. CDR3 in amino acids: CASSLPADEQFF. The CDR3 nucleotides are TGTGCCAGCAGCTTACCAGCAGATGAGCAGTTCTTC.

The chain links TRBV4-2 to TRBJ2-1; 16 bases align to TRBD2. V dropped 3 bases and J dropped 8; count of bases not matched to a gene: 7. Germline V gene lookup returns CDR1 LGHNA and CDR2 YNFKEQ. There are 17 residues in the CDR3. As DNA, the CDR3 is TGTGCCAGCAGCCATTCGGGACTAGCGGGAGGGTGGGATGAGCAGTTCTTC. Protein product: CASSHSGLAGGWDEQFF.

There are a few counts of this clonotype. The rearrangement joins TRBV6-2 or TRBV6-3 to TRBJ2-1; possible D gene TRBD2, 6 bases. Germline V gene lookup returns CDR1 MNHEY and CDR2 SVGEGT. The CDR3 loop spans 15 amino acids. Trimming shortened V by 6 bases and J by 5 bases, and 17 bases separated the two germline ends. The CDR3 sequence is CASRVARGRNNEQFF. DNA for the CDR3: TGTGCCAGCAGAGTTGCAAGAGGGAGGAACAATGAGCAGTTCTTC.

In this sample, this clonotype turned up many times. The gene calls are TRBV7-2 and TRBJ1-5; no clear D gene. Germline V gene sequence: CDR1 SGHTA, CDR2 FQGNSA. Trimming removed 1 base from V and 6 bases from J, with 7 bases in between. This CDR3 is built from 13 residues. CDR3 in amino acids: CASSLVVAQPQHF. CDR3 coding DNA: TGTGCCAGCAGCTTAGTGGTGGCTCAGCCCCAGCATTTT. Full variable domain (outside the CDR3, taken from reference TRBV7-2 and TRBJ1-5): GAGVSQSPSNKVTEKGKDVELRCDPISGHTALYWYRQSLGQGLEFLIYFQGNSAPDKSGLPSDRFSAERTGGSVSTLTIQRTQQEDSAVYLCASSLVVAQPQHFGDGTRLSIL.

This clonotype was found many times. This chain connects TRBV19 to TRBJ1-5, with a weak D call TRBD1 (6 bases). Trimming pared 5 bases from V and 0 bases from J, leaving 17 bases between. The V gene's germline CDR1 is LNHDA and CDR2 SQIVND (reference sequence). The CDR3 extends over 17 amino acids. CDR3: CASSWTANRNSNQPQHF. DNA of the CDR3: TGTGCCAGTAGTTGGACAGCGAACCGAAATAGCAATCAGCCCCAGCATTTT.

This clonotype was detected once. V is TRBV11-2 and J is TRBJ1-2; perhaps TRBD1 as D (6 bases). Germline CDR1 and CDR2: SGHAT and FQNNGV. The CDR3 loop spans 12 amino acids. The V end lost 5 bases, the J end lost 8 bases, and 12 bases lay between the germline ends. The CDR3: CASSPWTDGYTF. CDR3 DNA sequence: TGTGCCAGCAGCCCGTGGACAGACGGCTACACCTTC.

About this clonotype itself: This could be a read error, since a much larger clone is one nucleotide away. The chain has TRBV6-1 and TRBJ1-5, with D possibly being TRBD1 (6 bases). The germline V gene encodes CDR1 MNHNS and CDR2 SASEGT. The length of the CDR3 is 19 residues. The CDR3 reads CVSSPRGTARDFSNQPQHF. As DNA, the CDR3 is TGTGTCAGCAGTCCAAGGGGGACGGCGAGAGATTTTAGCAATCAGCCCCAGCATTTT.

This clonotype was counted ten times or more. The chain couples TRBV20-1 to TRBJ1-2, with TRBD1 matching 7 bases. This CDR3 has 12 amino acids. Germline CDR1 DFQATT, CDR2 SNEGSKA (reference sequence). Trimming removed 3 bases from V and 8 bases from J; junction bases left unmatched: 6. CDR3 amino acids: CSASLGTEGYTF. The CDR3 coding sequence is TGCAGTGCTAGCCTCGGGACAGAAGGCTACACCTTC.

The V call is TRBV11-2, the J call TRBJ2-3; D unclear. The germline gives CDR1 SGHAT, CDR2 FQNNGV. The CDR3 consists of 14 residues. With 5 bases removed from V and 2 bases from J, the gap between germline ends came to 11 bases. The CDR3 sequence: CASSLKQFTDTQYF. DNA for the CDR3: TGTGCCAGCAGCCTGAAACAGTTCACAGATACGCAGTATTTT. The full variable domain, rest sourced from reference TRBV11-2 and TRBJ2-3, is EAGVAQSPRYKIIEKRQSVAFWCNPISGHATLYWYQQILGQGPKLLIQFQNNGVVDDSQLPKDRFSAERLKGVDSTLKIQPAKLEDSAVYLCASSLKQFTDTQYFGPGTRLTVL.

Many counts were recorded for this clonotype. J is TRBJ1-2 and V is TRBV6-2 or TRBV6-3, with D maybe TRBD1 (5 bases). Germline CDR1 reads MNHEY; CDR2 reads SVGEGT. V lost 2 bases, J lost 8 bases, and 18 bases lay in between. CDR3 length: 15 residues. This CDR3 reads CASSYTAGAARGYTF. The CDR3 nucleotides are TGTGCCAGCAGTTACACCGCCGGGGCCGCACGAGGCTACACCTTC.

The chain joins TRBV27 to TRBJ2-7; TRBD1 or TRBD2 may be the D gene (7 bases each). Per the germline V gene, CDR1 is MNHEY and CDR2 is SMNVEV (reference sequence). The CDR3 extends over 16 amino acids. Trimming removed 3 bases from V and 5 bases from J, with 20 bases in between. Here the CDR3 reads CASSFQGGEGLNEQYF. The CDR3 DNA is TGTGCCAGCAGTTTCCAGGGGGGGGAGGGCCTCAACGAGCAGTACTTC.

This clonotype was counted ten times or more. V and J are TRBV11-1 and TRBJ2-7; D may be TRBD2 (5 bases). The CDR3 is 13 amino acids. CDR1 and CDR2 (germline): SGHAT, FQDESV (reference sequence). Trimming cost V 1 base and J 4 bases, with 8 bases left between them. CDR3 sequence: CASSLGEQYEQYF. CDR3 coding DNA: TGTGCCAGCAGCTTAGGGGAGCAGTACGAGCAGTACTTC.

This clonotype was seen repeatedly, ten times or more. The J gene is TRBJ2-7, the V gene TRBV3-1, with D hard to call. V lost 1 base to trimming and J lost 3 bases, with 4 bases between them. The CDR3 totals 12 residues. In germline, CDR1 is LGHDT, CDR2 YNNKEL (reference sequence). CDR3 DNA: TGTGCCAGCAGCCAAGTTTTCTACGAGCAGTACTTC. It codes for CASSQVFYEQYF.

This clonotype was observed many times. The genes are TRBV19 and TRBJ1-5; 8 bases match TRBD1. Germline-derived CDR1 and CDR2 are LNHDA and SQIVND (reference sequence). V lost 4 bases to trimming and J lost 0 bases; unmatched junction nucleotides: 8. The CDR3 runs 17 residues. The CDR3 region has the DNA TGTGCCAGTAGTAGGGGGACAGGCTATGATAGCAATCAGCCCCAGCATTTT. Its protein product is CASSRGTGYDSNQPQHF.

The chain couples TRBV3-1 to TRBJ2-1; TRBD1 is a possible D gene (6 bases). The CDR3 is 16 amino acids. V was clipped by 3 bases and J by 7 bases, with 19 bases between them. Germline V gives CDR1 LGHDT, CDR2 YNNKEL (reference sequence). The CDR3 coding sequence is TGTGCCAGCAGCCACTTAACAGGGTCGTATTGGAATGAGCAGTTCTTC. Encoded protein: CASSHLTGSYWNEQFF.

This clonotype has at least ten counts. The chain uses TRBV6-2 or TRBV6-3 and TRBJ2-3; no firm D call. The CDR3 has 13 residues. V lost 6 bases, J lost 2 bases, and 9 bases lay in between. The V gene's germline CDR1 is MNHEY and CDR2 SVGEGT. DNA of the CDR3: TGTGCCAGCAGGACCGCGACCACAGATACGCAGTATTTT. The encoded protein is CASRTATTDTQYF.

V and J are TRBV30 and TRBJ2-1; TRBD1 or TRBD2 may be the D gene (5 bases each). The CDR3 totals 10 residues. CDR1 GTSNPN and CDR2 SVGIG come from the germline V gene (reference sequence). Trimming took 8 bases from V and 3 from J, leaving 5 bases between them. DNA for the CDR3: TGTGCCGGGGGCTACAATGAGCAGTTCTTC. Protein sequence: CAGGYNEQFF. Combining the CDR3 with reference TRBV30 and TRBJ2-1 gives the whole variable domain SQTIHQWPATLVQPVGSPLSLECTVEGTSNPNLYWYRQAAGRGLQLLFYSVGIGQISSEVPQNLSASRPQDRQFILSSKKLLLSDSGFYLCAGGYNEQFFGPGTRLTVL.

This clonotype was recorded many times. This chain connects TRBV28 to TRBJ2-3; 7 bases match TRBD1. J gave up 0 bases and V 4 bases, and 13 bases lay outside the gene matches. CDR1 MDHEN and CDR2 SYDVKM come from the germline V gene. CDR3 length: 18 amino acids. The CDR3 region has the DNA TGTGCCAGCAGTTGGGGACAGAGTCTACGACCTAGCACAGATACGCAGTATTTT. Its translation: CASSWGQSLRPSTDTQYF.

The chain has TRBV2 and TRBJ1-4, with TRBD1 as a possible D gene (5 bases). With 7 bases removed from V and 5 bases from J, the gap between germline ends came to 14 bases. CDR1 is SNHLY and CDR2 is FYNNEI in the germline V gene. The CDR3 length is 14 residues. This chain's CDR3 is CASTTTGENEKLFF. The CDR3 DNA is TGTGCCAGCACTACCACAGGAGAAAATGAAAAACTGTTTTTT.